This T cell receptor beta chain came from a study of shared clonotypes between healthy human individuals (dated by TCRdb to about 2020). The study in broad terms: A couple of women and three men aged 18 to 49 years were included in the cohort. For each donor, CD4 naive and CD4 memory were each run on three plates, CD8 naive on two plates, and CD8 memory on one plate. To estimate repertoire size and how much clonotypes are shared between individuals, the study performed deep sequencing of blood TCR repertoires from roughly five healthy adults. Different laboratories and diverse techniques were used to prepare libraries and sequence TCR repertoires, to increase sequencing depth and limit assay-specific biases. Between about 0.94 and 10 billion PBMCs per donor were obtained by leukapheresis.

On this clone itself: Its antigen has not been determined. Qualities for individual bases were not recorded, and no much larger clone is one base off.

Healthy HIV-negative adults with no recently reported acute infections or vaccinations were included as donors. Only Caucasian adults living in Nashville, Tennessee, USA were represented among the donors. CD4+ T cells were enriched through magnetic negative selection, after which naive cells were positively selected on CD45RA and the remaining negative fraction served as the memory subset. After blood collection by leukapheresis, PBMCs were isolated using Ficoll-Histopaque density gradient centrifugation and then cryopreserved in the vapor phase of liquid nitrogen. Analytical flow cytometry was used to check the purity and quantity of each magnetically sorted T cell population. Genomic DNA was isolated from each sorted fraction and quantified by UV absorbance on a Nanodrop 2000c. Using the deep immunoSEQ assay, multiplex PCR amplified TCR CDR3 regions from genomic DNA. Genomic DNA extracted from each cell subset was distributed evenly over all wells of several immunoSEQ 96-well plates, and each plate served as one replicate. For sorted subsets, 200 ng of genomic DNA, equivalent to 25,000 to 35,000 T cell genomes, went into each replicate PCR. Purified libraries were quantified with a Qubit 3.0 fluorometer, sized on a Bioanalyzer 2100, and re-quantified with the KAPA Library Quantification kit. A separate single-read 150-cycle Illumina NextSeq 550 flow cell was used to sequence each immunoSEQ 96-well plate. In the original analysis: Because only junctional sequences without quality scores were contained in the immunoSEQ output, filtering matching that applied to full-length reads could not be performed. Sequences were annotated with PyIR, a Python wrapper for IgBLAST v1.9, using IMGT germline references to assign V/J genes and CDR3. Reads with weak V/J assignments (E-value above 1e-6), missing CDR3, stop codons, out-of-frame junctions, or ambiguous translated residues were removed. A V3J clonotype was defined by an identical inferred V gene, J gene, and CDR3 amino acid sequence. To compute the percentage overlap between repertoires, the number of shared unique clonotypes was divided by the size of the smaller repertoire. Three approaches were used to assess repertoire richness: RTK rarefaction, the Chao1 estimator, and Recon v2.1 estimates of unobserved clonotypes. OLGA was used to compute generation probabilities for all TCRbeta clonotypes that the gDNA method yielded from four donors. Here the immuneACCESS table is served through TCRdb, limited to in-frame sequences with V and J called. Missing clones are a known gap in these copies; in checked studies unresolved V genes cover under half, and the rest lacks a known reason. The V and J calls and the clone size are those of that table, but D and trimming were determined from the DNA. The sample table holds 2 million to 2.5 million clones, of which approximately 95% were seen once. The ten largest make up 0.39% of the sample.

V drops 6 bases and J drops 0 bases, leaving 7 bases in between. The CDR3, from cysteine to phenylalanine, totals 13 residues. The only DNA kept is the CDR3, 39 bases in frame from the first base. Sequences SNHLY (CDR1) and FYNNEI (CDR2) are obtained from the germline V gene. Here is what the overall study found, with its caveats: Sampling was restricted to blood, and TCR repertoires in tissues likely differ from the TCR repertoires found in blood. Pairwise subsampling led to the expectation that sequencing depth would affect the degree of clonotype sharing among donors. Naive subsets generally had larger estimated clonotype richness than memory subsets. Even with the large sequencing depth, rarefaction of the sorted-subset datasets indicated that sequencing was incomplete. Compared with non-shared clonotypes, the clonotypes found in all four sorted-subset donors had higher generation probabilities. Across a handful of donors, around 5% of naive CD4, over 3% of naive CD8, under 2.5% of memory CD4, and over 0.35% of memory CD8 clonotypes were shared. The small number of donors limited the genetic and exposure-history diversity represented.

The chain is encoded by TRBV2 joined to TRBJ2-3; the D gene is possibly TRBD2, with 6 bases matching. The sequence was collected from a man aged 18 to 29 in good health. Some clones in this sample may be carry-over from other donors' samples. The sample comprised naive CD4+ T cells from PBMCs. This specimen's cell subset or site label, interpreted: CD45RA+ positively selected. The CDR3 protein: CASRTRSTDTQYF. The bases read TGTGCCAGCAGGACTAGGAGCACAGATACGCAGTATTTT.